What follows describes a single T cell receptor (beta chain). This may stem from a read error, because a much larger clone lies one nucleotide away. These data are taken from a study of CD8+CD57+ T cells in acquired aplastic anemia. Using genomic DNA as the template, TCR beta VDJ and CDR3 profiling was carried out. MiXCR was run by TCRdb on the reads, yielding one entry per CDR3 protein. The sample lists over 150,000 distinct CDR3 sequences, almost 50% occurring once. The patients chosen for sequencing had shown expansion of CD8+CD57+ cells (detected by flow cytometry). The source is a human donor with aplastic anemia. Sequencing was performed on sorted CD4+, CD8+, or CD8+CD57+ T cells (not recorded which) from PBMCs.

For the CDR3, the DNA is TGTGCCAGCAGTTTATCTGGGGTGAGAAGCTATGGCTACACCTTC. Translating gives CASSLSGVRSYGYTF. This chain joins TRBV12-3 or TRBV12-4 and TRBJ1-2; D unclear. V lost 2 bases and J 4 bases, leaving 14 bases between the germline ends. The CDR3 sequence is 15 residues long.